The present T cell receptor (beta chain) was sequenced within a study of vaccination effects on CD4 cells after COVID-19. General observations from the study: After vaccination, at late timepoints, clones induced by infection and by vaccine contracted markedly.

In the ViraFEST assay, antigen-specific CD4+ clonotypes were identified by expansion after peptide-pool stimulation. With nine to eleven days of culture completed, CD4+ T cells were isolated. None of these healthy vaccinees had been infected with SARS-CoV-2 before vaccination. Cultures used approximately 2 million PBMC per well, roughly 9.8 IU/ml IL-2 and about 10 ug/ml peptides. TCRdb's table, derived via immunoSEQ multiplex PCR, lists solely in-frame clones and lacks some. The repertoire includes 20,000 to 25,000 clones, 60% to 75% of them detected once, and under 15% sits in the top ten. The count of this clone is one. Its specificity is not known. In germline, CDR1 is LNHDA, CDR2 SQIVND (reference sequence). V lost 5 bases and J 2 bases, leaving 16 bases between the germline ends. The CDR3 is made up of 16 amino acids.

The sequenced sample was CD4+ T cells from PBMCs cultured with HCoV-OC43 spike peptides, obtained before COVID-19 vaccination. Documented subset: HCoV-OC43 spike overlapping peptide pool stimulation. The clonotype comes from a human donor who received a COVID-19 vaccine. The chain has TRBV19 and TRBJ1-3; D is ambiguous. Written as DNA, the CDR3 is TGTGCCAGTAGTCCCTGGATAGGTAGGACTGGAAACACCATATATTTT. Its protein is CASSPWIGRTGNTIYF.